What follows are 24 T cell receptor beta chains derived from one specimen sequenced in a study of blood T cell repertoires in COVID-19. Assay: immunoSEQ multiplex PCR; the TCRdb copy retains only in-frame clones and omits some. The data contain 250,000 to 400,000 clones, 85% to 90% of them singletons. Sequenced material: peripheral blood. These receptors came from a woman aged 25-40 years with COVID-19, enrolled during active disease.

A remark on this clone: Other DNA sequences in the same sample also yield this CDR3. The V and J genes are TRBV5-1 and TRBJ1-5; 9 bases match TRBD1. Unmatched junction bases numbered 4, after V lost 4 bases and J lost 2 bases. The CDR3 totals 15 residues. From germline, CDR1 is SGHRS and CDR2 YFSETQ. CDR3 nucleotides: TGCGCCAGCAGCCAGGGACAGGGAGGCAATCAGCCCCAGCATTTT. Translation: CASSQGQGGNQPQHF.

In DNA, the CDR3 is TGTGCCAGCAGCCAGAAGACAGTTAATCCCTACGAGCAGTACTTC. This codes for CASSQKTVNPYEQYF. This chain uses TRBV3-1 (or the pseudogene TRBV3-2) with TRBJ2-7, with D possibly TRBD1 on 5 matching bases. This CDR3 contains 15 residues. Deletions cut 3 bases from V and 2 bases from J, with 14 bases between. Per the germline V gene, CDR1 is LGHDT and CDR2 is YNNKEL (reference sequence).

This chain joins TRBV6-4 and TRBJ2-7; 9 bases are shared with TRBD2. The V gene's germline CDR1 is MRHNA and CDR2 SNTAGT. CDR3 length equals 15 residues. The V segment lost 2 bases and the J segment 2 bases; nucleotides outside the gene matches: 4. The CDR3 sequence: CASSDVGGRAYEQYF. In nucleotides, the CDR3 is TGTGCCAGCAGTGACGTTGGCGGGAGGGCCTACGAGCAGTACTTC.

The chain combines TRBV30 with TRBJ1-1; D is unclear. Germline CDR1 and CDR2: GTSNPN and SVGIG (reference sequence). Trimming took off 4 bases at V and 11 bases at J, with 20 bases between the two ends. This CDR3 has 13 amino acids. CDR3 sequence: CAWKRATSRNAFF. The CDR3 region has the DNA TGTGCCTGGAAGAGGGCAACATCTAGGAATGCTTTCTTT.

The V call is TRBV5-1, the J call TRBJ1-1; D is uncertain. The V gene's germline CDR1 is SGHRS and CDR2 YFSETQ. Trimming removed 0 bases at V and 0 bases at J, with 18 bases between. CDR3 length: 18 residues. CDR3 DNA sequence: TGCGCCAGCAGCTTGGGTCCCCCTGCTTGGGCCATGAACACTGAAGCTTTCTTT. Its translation: CASSLGPPAWAMNTEAFF. Complete variable domain (other parts from reference TRBV5-1 and TRBJ1-1): KAGVTQTPRYLIKTRGQQVTLSCSPISGHRSVSWYQQTPGQGLQFLFEYFSETQRNKGNFPGRFSGRQFSNSRSEMNVSTLELGDSALYLCASSLGPPAWAMNTEAFFGQGTRLTVV.

The chain joins TRBV6-2 or TRBV6-3 to TRBJ1-2; 7 bases match TRBD1. Unmatched junction bases numbered 3, after V lost 0 bases and J lost 2 bases. In germline, CDR1 is MNHEY, CDR2 SVGEGT. The CDR3 extends over 15 amino acids. The CDR3 nucleotides are TGTGCCAGCAGTTACTCGGGACAGACCAACTATGGCTACACCTTC. This encodes CASSYSGQTNYGYTF.

The chain couples TRBV10-3 to TRBJ2-3; 8 positions agree with TRBD1. Germline CDR1 and CDR2: ENHRY and SYGVKD. The length of the CDR3 is 17 residues. V lost 1 base, J lost 0 bases, and 6 bases stayed unmatched. In nucleotides, the CDR3 is TGTGCCATCAGTGAGTGGACAGGGAAAGCTAGCACAGATACGCAGTATTTT. This encodes CAISEWTGKASTDTQYF.

The V call is TRBV19, the J call TRBJ1-6; D may be TRBD1 (5 bases). Germline values: CDR1 LNHDA, CDR2 SQIVND (reference sequence). The CDR3 sequence is 14 residues long. Trimming stripped 6 bases from V and 4 bases from J, with 10 bases between. The chain's CDR3 is CASSTRQYNSPLHF. CDR3 sequence (DNA): TGTGCCAGTAGCACTCGACAGTATAATTCACCCCTCCACTTT.

V gene TRBV27 combines with J gene TRBJ1-6; TRBD1 agrees at 9 bases. Trimming at V came to 6 bases and at J to 6 bases, leaving 0 bases not matched to a gene. From germline, CDR1 is MNHEY and CDR2 SMNVEV (reference sequence). The CDR3 is made up of 13 amino acids. The CDR3 DNA is TGTGCCAGCAGGGACAGGGGTAATTCACCCCTCCACTTT. Encoded protein: CASRDRGNSPLHF.

The V and J genes are TRBV3-1 (or the pseudogene TRBV3-2) and TRBJ2-7, with 14 bases matching TRBD2. The CDR3 sequence is 16 residues long. Trimming removed 4 bases from V and 4 bases from J; junction bases left unmatched: 6. Germline lookup yields CDR1 LGHDT and CDR2 YNNKEL (reference sequence). Written as DNA, the CDR3 is TGTGCCAGCAGCCCCGGGACTAGCGGGAGTGGATACGAGCAGTACTTC. Amino acid sequence: CASSPGTSGSGYEQYF.

The chain has TRBV6-5 and TRBJ1-6; TRBD1 is a possible D gene (6 bases). Germline-derived CDR1 and CDR2 are MNHEY and SVGAGI. CDR3 length: 13 amino acids. V lost 6 bases to trimming and J lost 7 bases, with 10 bases between them. CDR3 amino acids: CASRSQGNSPLHF. CDR3 nucleotides: TGTGCCAGCAGGTCCCAGGGGAATTCACCCCTCCACTTT.

The chain is built from TRBV6-6 and TRBJ2-7, with 9 bases fitting TRBD1. This CDR3 is 14 amino acids long. Trimming took 0 bases from V and 6 from J; bases not matched to a gene: 3. CDR1 and CDR2 from the germline V gene are MNHNY and SVGAGI (reference sequence). CDR3 nucleotide sequence: TGTGCCAGCAGTTACTCGGGGACAGGGCGCGAGCAGTACTTC. Its protein is CASSYSGTGREQYF.

This clone was recorded a few times. This CDR3 reads CASSNPTGGTGELFF. The CDR3 DNA is TGTGCCAGCAGCAACCCCACGGGGGGCACCGGGGAGCTGTTTTTT. The rearrangement joins TRBV11-3 to TRBJ2-2; 7 bases agree with TRBD2. The germline V gene has CDR1 SGHNT and CDR2 YENEEA. V lost 5 bases to trimming and J lost 4 bases; unmatched junction nucleotides: 7. The CDR3 covers 15 residues.

The chain carries TRBV5-1 and TRBJ1-6, with a tentative D call TRBD1 (5 bases). The length of the CDR3 is 14 residues. From germline, CDR1 is SGHRS and CDR2 YFSETQ. V was shortened by 3 bases and J by 8 bases, with 12 bases between the two germline ends. The CDR3 loop is CASSSGEGYSPLHF. The CDR3 DNA reads as TGCGCCAGCAGCTCGGGGGAGGGGTATTCACCCCTCCACTTT.

J is TRBJ2-1 and V is TRBV29-1; 9 bases fit TRBD2. This CDR3 contains 14 residues. V shed 7 bases and J 10 bases; nucleotides not matched to a gene: 14. The germline V gene has CDR1 SQVTM and CDR2 ANQGSEA. The CDR3 loop is CSGTLAGFLGEQFF. The DNA of the CDR3 is TGCAGCGGTACTCTAGCGGGATTTTTAGGAGAGCAGTTCTTC.

This clone was seen a few times. This chain joins TRBV5-1 and TRBJ2-7, with D unclear. V gave up 1 base and J gave up 0 bases, with 11 bases separating them. The CDR3 is made up of 15 amino acids. Per the germline V gene, CDR1 is SGHRS and CDR2 is YFSETQ. The CDR3 protein is CASSLMTPASYEQYF. CDR3 nucleotide sequence: TGCGCCAGCAGCTTGATGACACCGGCCTCCTACGAGCAGTACTTC.

V is TRBV30 and J is TRBJ2-3; D is possibly TRBD2 (6 bases). The CDR3 has 14 amino acids. CDR1 GTSNPN and CDR2 SVGIG come from the germline V gene (reference sequence). Deletions cut 2 bases from V and 1 base from J, with 10 bases between. Here the CDR3 reads CAWSRRERTDTQYF. CDR3 bases: TGTGCCTGGAGTAGGCGGGAACGCACAGATACGCAGTATTTT.

The chain links TRBV6-5 to TRBJ1-2; 9 bases map to TRBD1. CDR1 is MNHEY and CDR2 is SVGAGI in the germline V gene. The CDR3 is made up of 14 amino acids. V was pared by 0 bases and J by 7 bases, with 3 bases of the junction left unmatched. Written as DNA, the CDR3 is TGTGCCAGCAGTTACTCGACAGGGGGAAGTGGCTACACCTTC. Translated: CASSYSTGGSGYTF.

This rearrangement joins TRBV3-1 (or the pseudogene TRBV3-2) to TRBJ2-2; D is unresolved. Germline loops: CDR1 LGHDT, CDR2 YNNKEL (reference sequence). The CDR3 spans 15 residues. Trimming pared 2 bases from V and 2 bases from J, leaving 9 bases between. CDR3 protein: CASSQLRGNTGELFF. In DNA, the CDR3 is TGTGCCAGCAGCCAATTACGAGGAAACACCGGGGAGCTGTTTTTT.

This rearrangement joins TRBV29-1 to TRBJ2-3; 7 bases are shared with TRBD1. The CDR3 has 14 amino acids. The V segment lost 6 bases and the J segment 3 bases; nucleotides outside the gene matches: 9. In germline, CDR1 is SQVTM, CDR2 ANQGSEA. For the CDR3, the DNA is TGCAGCGTAGCACCGGGACAGACTACAGATACGCAGTATTTT. It codes for CSVAPGQTTDTQYF.

This clone showed up many times. V and J are TRBV28 and TRBJ2-7, with a tentative D call TRBD1 (6 bases). V was shortened by 1 base and J by 3 bases, with 10 bases between the two germline ends. The CDR3 length is 14 residues. Germline V gives CDR1 MDHEN, CDR2 SYDVKM. In DNA, the CDR3 is TGTGCCAGCAGTTTATACCAGACAGGCTACGAGCAGTACTTC. Translated: CASSLYQTGYEQYF.

The J gene is TRBJ1-1, the V gene TRBV15; D might be TRBD1 (5 bases). Germline V gives CDR1 LNHNV, CDR2 YYDKDF (reference sequence). The CDR3 spans 14 residues. V was clipped by 0 bases and J by 1 base, with 6 bases between them. DNA of the CDR3: TGTGCCACCAGCAGAGATGGGGCGAACACTGAAGCTTTCTTT. It specifies CATSRDGANTEAFF.

The chain carries TRBV5-8 and TRBJ2-7; 11 bases match TRBD1. Per germline, CDR1 SGHTS and CDR2 YDEGEE. The length of the CDR3 is 13 residues. After removal of 10 bases from V and 7 bases from J, the junction contained 10 bases not matched to a gene. The CDR3 protein is CAGTRDRGWEQYF. As DNA, the CDR3 is TGTGCCGGCACCCGGGACAGGGGGTGGGAGCAGTACTTC. Combining the CDR3 with reference TRBV5-8 and TRBJ2-7 gives the whole variable domain EAGVTQSPTHLIKTRGQQATLRCSPISGHTSVYWYQQALGLGLQFLLWYDEGEERNRGNFPPRFSGRQFPNYSSELNVNALELEDSALYLCAGTRDRGWEQYFGPGTRLTVT.

The chain employs TRBV28 and TRBJ1-5, with D tentatively TRBD1 (5 bases). V lost 7 bases and J 0 bases, leaving 13 bases between the germline ends. Germline V gene sequence: CDR1 MDHEN, CDR2 SYDVKM. The CDR3 is 15 residues long. The CDR3 DNA reads TGTGCCAGCATAAAGGGGATTTATAGCAATCAGCCCCAGCATTTT. Protein product: CASIKGIYSNQPQHF.